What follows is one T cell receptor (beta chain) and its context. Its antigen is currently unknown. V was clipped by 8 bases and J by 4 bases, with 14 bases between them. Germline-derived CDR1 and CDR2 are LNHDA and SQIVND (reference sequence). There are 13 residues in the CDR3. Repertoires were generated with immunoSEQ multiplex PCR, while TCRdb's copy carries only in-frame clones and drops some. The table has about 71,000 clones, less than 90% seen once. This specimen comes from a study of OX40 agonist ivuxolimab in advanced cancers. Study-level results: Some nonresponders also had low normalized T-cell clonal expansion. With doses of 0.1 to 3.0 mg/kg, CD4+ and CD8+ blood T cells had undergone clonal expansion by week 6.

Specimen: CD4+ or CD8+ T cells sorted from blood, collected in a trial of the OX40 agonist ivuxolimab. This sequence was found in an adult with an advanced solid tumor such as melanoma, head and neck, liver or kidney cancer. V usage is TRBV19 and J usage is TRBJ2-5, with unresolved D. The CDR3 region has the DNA TGTGCCAGTGCCAATAGTATGGTAGAGACCCAGTACTTC. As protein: CASANSMVETQYF. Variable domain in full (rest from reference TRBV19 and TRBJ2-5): DGGITQSPKYLFRKEGQNVTLSCEQNLNHDAMYWYRQDPGQGLRLIYYSQIVNDFQKGDIAEGYSVSREKKESFPLTVTSAQKNPTAFYLCASANSMVETQYFGPGTRLLVL.